This TCR beta chain was identified in a study of blood T cell repertoires in COVID-19. The assay was immunoSEQ multiplex PCR, and TCRdb's table has in-frame clones only and misses some. The sample has about 140,000 clones; around nine tenths are singletons. Trimming pared 4 bases from V and 7 bases from J, leaving 10 bases between. The CDR3 totals 13 residues. Per the germline V gene, CDR1 is KGHDR and CDR2 is SFDVKD. What was sequenced was peripheral blood. This sequence was found in a man aged 60 to 69 with active or convalescent COVID-19. The V and J genes are TRBV24-1 and TRBJ1-5; a possible D gene is TRBD1 (6 bases). The CDR3, as DNA: TGTGCCACCAGTGAATCCAGGGGCCAGCCCCAGCATTTT. Encoded protein: CATSESRGQPQHF.